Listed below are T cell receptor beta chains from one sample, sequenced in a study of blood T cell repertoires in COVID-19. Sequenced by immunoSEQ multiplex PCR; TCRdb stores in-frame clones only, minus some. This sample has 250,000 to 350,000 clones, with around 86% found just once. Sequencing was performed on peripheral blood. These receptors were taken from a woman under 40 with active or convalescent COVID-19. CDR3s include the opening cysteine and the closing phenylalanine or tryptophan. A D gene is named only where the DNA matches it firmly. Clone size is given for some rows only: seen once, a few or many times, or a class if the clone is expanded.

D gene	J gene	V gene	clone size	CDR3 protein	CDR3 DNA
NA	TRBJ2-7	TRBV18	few	CASSPRGNEQYF	TGTGCCAGCTCACCACGAGGGAACGAGCAGTACTTC
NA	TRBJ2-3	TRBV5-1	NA	CASSPGIAADTQYF	TGCGCCAGCAGCCCCGGGATAGCCGCAGATACGCAGTATTTT
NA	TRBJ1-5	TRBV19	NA	CASSMIQVDQPQHF	TGTGCCAGTAGTATGATTCAGGTCGATCAGCCCCAGCATTTT
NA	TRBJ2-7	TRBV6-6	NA	CASSSTDYEQYF	TGTGCCAGCAGTTCTACAGACTACGAGCAGTACTTC
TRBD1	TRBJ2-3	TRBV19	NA	CASSPTRGLSTDTQYF	TGTGCCAGTAGTCCGACCAGGGGGCTAAGCACAGATACGCAGTATTTT
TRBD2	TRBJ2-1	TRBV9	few	CASSEPPGGNYNEQFF	TGTGCCAGCAGCGAACCCCCCGGGGGGAACTACAATGAGCAGTTCTTC
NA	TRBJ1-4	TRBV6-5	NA	CASSYGPVTHEKLFF	TGTGCCAGCAGTTACGGGCCAGTGACCCATGAAAAACTGTTTTTT
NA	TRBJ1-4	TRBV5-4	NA	CASSLDREKLFF	TGTGCCAGCAGCTTGGACAGGGAAAAACTGTTTTTT
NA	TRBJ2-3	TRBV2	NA	CASTSGTDTQYF	TGTGCCAGCACTTCTGGCACAGATACGCAGTATTTT
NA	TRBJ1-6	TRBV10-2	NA	CASSGVSYNSPLHF	TGCGCCAGCAGCGGGGTCTCCTATAATTCACCCCTCCACTTT
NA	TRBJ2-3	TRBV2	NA	CATSAIGDTQYF	TGTGCCACCAGCGCCATCGGGGATACGCAGTATTTT
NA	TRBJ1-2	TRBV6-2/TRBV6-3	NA	CASSYSGIDRYTF	TGTGCCAGCAGTTATTCCGGGATCGATCGGTACACCTTC
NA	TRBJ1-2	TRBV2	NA	CASSESGRAGGGYTF	TGTGCCAGCAGTGAATCAGGCAGGGCTGGTGGTGGCTACACCTTC
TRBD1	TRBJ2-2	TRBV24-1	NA	CATSDFRQGTGELFF	TGTGCCACCAGTGATTTTAGACAGGGGACGGGGGAGCTGTTTTTT
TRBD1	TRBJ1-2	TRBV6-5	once	CASRTGGVDGYTF	TGTGCCAGCAGGACAGGGGGCGTTGATGGCTACACCTTC
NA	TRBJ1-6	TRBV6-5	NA	CARPVRALHF	TGTGCCCGACCAGTCAGGGCCCTCCACTTT
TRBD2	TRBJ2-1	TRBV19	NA	CASSIGSGGYNEQFF	TGTGCCAGTAGTATAGGTAGCGGGGGATACAATGAGCAGTTCTTC
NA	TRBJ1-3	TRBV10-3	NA	CAISQTGAGRGNTIYF	TGTGCCATCAGTCAAACTGGGGCAGGGAGGGGAAACACCATATATTTT
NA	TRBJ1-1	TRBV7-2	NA	CASSLVSTGAEAFF	TGTGCCAGCAGCTTAGTGTCCACGGGGGCTGAAGCTTTCTTT
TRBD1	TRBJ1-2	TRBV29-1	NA	CSVDQARTGVPGYTF	TGCAGCGTCGACCAAGCCCGGACAGGGGTTCCTGGCTACACCTTC
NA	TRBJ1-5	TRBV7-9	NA	CASGEIGNQPQHF	TGTGCCAGCGGAGAAATCGGCAATCAGCCCCAGCATTTT
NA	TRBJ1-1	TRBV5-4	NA	CASTWGGAMNTEAFF	TGTGCCAGCACCTGGGGAGGGGCTATGAACACTGAAGCTTTCTTT
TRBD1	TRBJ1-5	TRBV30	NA	CAWSRARTGRNSNQPQHF	TGTGCCTGGAGTCGGGCCCGGACAGGGAGGAATAGCAATCAGCCCCAGCATTTT
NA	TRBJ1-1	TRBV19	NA	CASSINRAVNTEAFF	TGTGCCAGTAGTATCAACCGAGCGGTGAACACTGAAGCTTTCTTT
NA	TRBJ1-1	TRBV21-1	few	CASSISESNTEAFF	TGTGCCAGCAGCATAAGTGAGTCGAACACTGAAGCTTTCTTT
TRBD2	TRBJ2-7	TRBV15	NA	CATSFPGTRTHEQYF	TGTGCCACCAGCTTCCCCGGGACTAGGACCCACGAGCAGTACTTC
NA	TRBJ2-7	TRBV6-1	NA	CASSEEVRRRLSRSYEQYF	TGTGCCAGCAGTGAAGAGGTCCGCCGGCGTTTATCGCGGTCCTACGAGCAGTACTTC
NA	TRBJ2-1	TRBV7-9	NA	CASSSQGPSYNEQFF	TGTGCCAGCAGCTCGCAGGGGCCCTCCTACAATGAGCAGTTCTTC
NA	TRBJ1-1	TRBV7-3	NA	CASSFSGDNTEAFF	TGTGCCAGCAGCTTTTCAGGGGACAACACTGAAGCTTTCTTT
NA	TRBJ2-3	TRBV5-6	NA	CASSLAGLLEGLTDTQYF	TGTGCCAGCAGCTTGGCCGGGCTACTGGAGGGACTCACAGATACGCAGTATTTT
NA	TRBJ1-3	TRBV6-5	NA	CASSYSSPSSGNTIYF	TGTGCCAGCAGTTACTCGAGTCCTAGCTCTGGAAACACCATATATTTT
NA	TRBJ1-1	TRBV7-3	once	CASSLNKNTEAFF	TGTGCCAGCAGCTTAAATAAGAACACTGAAGCTTTCTTT
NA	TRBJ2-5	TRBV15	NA	CATSRDQVFGNGIQETQYF	TGTGCCACCAGCAGAGATCAGGTTTTCGGCAACGGAATACAAGAGACCCAGTACTTC
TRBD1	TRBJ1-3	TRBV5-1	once	CASSLTGEDSGNTIYF	TGCGCCAGCAGCTTGACAGGGGAGGACTCGGGAAACACCATATATTTT
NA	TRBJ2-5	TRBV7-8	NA	CASSQYSRRGRPSSTQYF	TGTGCCAGCAGCCAATACTCGAGGAGGGGCAGGCCCTCTTCGACCCAGTACTTC
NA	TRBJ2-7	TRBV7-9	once	CASSLIDRPPYEQYF	TGTGCCAGCAGCTTAATCGACAGGCCCCCGTACGAGCAGTACTTC
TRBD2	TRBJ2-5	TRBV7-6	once	CASSPQAGNGAETQYF	TGTGCCAGCAGCCCCCAAGCGGGGAACGGGGCGGAGACCCAGTACTTC
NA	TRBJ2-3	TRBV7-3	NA	CASSLIGTDTQYF	TGTGCCAGCAGCTTAATCGGCACAGATACGCAGTATTTT
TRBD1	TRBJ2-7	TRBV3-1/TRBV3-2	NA	CASSQVLTGGLYEQYF	TGTGCCAGCAGCCAAGTTCTGACAGGGGGTTTATACGAGCAGTACTTC
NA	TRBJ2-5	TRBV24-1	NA	CATSDLTAGQQETQYF	TGTGCCACCAGTGATTTGACGGCAGGGCAGCAAGAGACCCAGTACTTC
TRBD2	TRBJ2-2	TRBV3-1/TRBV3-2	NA	CASSPRSGLAGSSGELFF	TGTGCCAGCAGCCCCAGATCGGGACTAGCGGGTTCGTCCGGGGAGCTGTTTTTT
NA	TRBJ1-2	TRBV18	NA	CASSPTTGRNYGYTF	TGTGCCAGCTCACCTACAACAGGGAGAAACTATGGCTACACCTTC
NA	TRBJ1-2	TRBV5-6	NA	CASSSPWTAGYGYTF	TGTGCCAGCAGCTCGCCCTGGACAGCGGGGTATGGCTACACCTTC
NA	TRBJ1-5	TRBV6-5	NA	CASSPGGYSNQPQHF	TGTGCCAGCAGCCCCGGGGGGTATAGCAATCAGCCCCAGCATTTT
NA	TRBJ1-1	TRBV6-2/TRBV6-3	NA	CASSYTNTEAFF	TGTGCCAGCAGTTACACAAACACTGAAGCTTTCTTT
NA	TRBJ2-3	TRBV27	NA	CASSLGAALWTDTQYF	TGTGCCAGCAGTTTGGGCGCCGCGTTATGGACAGATACGCAGTATTTT
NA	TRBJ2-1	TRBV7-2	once	CASSHKGAYNEQFF	TGTGCCAGCAGCCACAAGGGGGCCTACAATGAGCAGTTCTTC
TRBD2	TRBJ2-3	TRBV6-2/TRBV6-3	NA	CASSYSSGGSTDTQYF	TGTGCCAGCAGTTACTCTTCGGGGGGGAGCACAGATACGCAGTATTTT